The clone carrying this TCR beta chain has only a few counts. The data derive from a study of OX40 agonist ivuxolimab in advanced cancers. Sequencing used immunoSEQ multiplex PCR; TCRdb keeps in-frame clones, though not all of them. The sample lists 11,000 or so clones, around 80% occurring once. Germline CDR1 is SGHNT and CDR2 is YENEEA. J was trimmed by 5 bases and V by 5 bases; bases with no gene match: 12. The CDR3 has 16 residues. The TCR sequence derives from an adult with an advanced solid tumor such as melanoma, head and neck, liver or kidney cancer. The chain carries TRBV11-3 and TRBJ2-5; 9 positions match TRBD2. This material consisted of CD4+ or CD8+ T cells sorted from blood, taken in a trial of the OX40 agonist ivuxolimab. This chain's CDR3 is CASSPFGREGGETQYF. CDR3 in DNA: TGTGCCAGCAGCCCCTTTGGGCGGGAGGGCGGCGAGACCCAGTACTTC. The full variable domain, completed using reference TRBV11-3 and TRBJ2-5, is EAGVVQSPRYKIIEKKQPVAFWCNPISGHNTLYWYLQNLGQGPELLIRYENEEAVDDSQLPKDRFSAERLKGVDSTLKIQPAELGDSAVYLCASSPFGREGGETQYFGPGTRLLVL.